The clone carrying this T cell receptor beta chain occurred many times. The antigen is unknown. TCR beta CDR3 region amplification was performed from RNA transcripts. The study used the HTBI primer set for a first-round RT-PCR of the TCR CDR3. Using its own MiXCR run on the multiplex PCR reads, TCRdb lists one record per CDR3 protein. The profile shows 300,000 to 400,000 distinct CDR3 sequences, more than 14% of them singletons. These data come from a study of T cells in Graves' hyperthyroidism and ophthalmopathy. Findings and caveats of the study: A model of 13 V-J features distinguished ophthalmopathy from stable hyperthyroidism.

This CDR3 contains 12 residues. Germline CDR1 and CDR2: GTSNPN and SVGIG (reference sequence). The germline V and J ends were trimmed by 4 bases and 4 bases, with 11 bases remaining between them. Clinical symptoms, serum thyroxine, TRAb, thyroid ultrasound and orbital computed tomography informed diagnoses. PBMCs stemmed from around 9.3 ml fresh peripheral blood. This sequence originates from a young woman with Graves' ophthalmopathy. The chain joins TRBV30 to TRBJ2-7, with D possibly TRBD1 on 6 matching bases. The sequencing input was blood. CDR3 DNA: TGTGCCTGGAACAGGGAATTATACGAGCAGTACTTC. The encoded protein is CAWNRELYEQYF.